The 8 T cell receptor beta chains reported below all come from one sample, sequenced in a study of blood T cell repertoires in COVID-19. The table came from immunoSEQ multiplex PCR; TCRdb's copy has only in-frame clones and leaves some out. The sample yields fewer than 350,000 clones, roughly 90% seen once. The sequenced material came from peripheral blood. The receptor set was obtained from a man aged 25 to 40 with COVID-19, enrolled during active disease.

This chain connects TRBV2 to TRBJ2-6; D is unclear. The length of the CDR3 is 14 residues. The V gene lost 2 bases and the J gene lost 2 bases, with 4 bases spanning the gap. Germline V gene data show CDR1 as SNHLY and CDR2 as FYNNEI. This CDR3 is CASSELAGANVLTF. DNA of the CDR3: TGTGCCAGCAGTGAACTAGCTGGGGCCAACGTCCTGACTTTC.

The rearrangement links TRBV12-5 to TRBJ2-1; D is perhaps TRBD1 (5 bases). Germline V gene data show CDR1 as LGHNT and CDR2 as FRNRAP. Between the trimmed V and J ends, which lost 0 bases and 5 bases, there was a span of 17 bases. This CDR3 contains 17 residues. The CDR3 reads CASGLVQVAPINNEQFF. The CDR3, as DNA: TGTGCTAGTGGTTTGGTACAGGTAGCACCGATAAACAATGAGCAGTTCTTC.

The chain joins TRBV24-1 to TRBJ1-1; no firm D call. Trimming took 7 bases from V and 0 from J, leaving 8 bases between them. CDR1 is KGHDR and CDR2 is SFDVKD in the germline V gene. The CDR3 covers 13 residues. For the CDR3, the DNA is TGTGCCACCAGGGGAGATATGAACACTGAAGCTTTCTTT. As protein: CATRGDMNTEAFF.

The chain carries TRBV9 and TRBJ2-1; 8 positions match TRBD2. Germline CDR1 reads SGDLS; CDR2 reads YYNGEE. CDR3 length: 15 amino acids. The trim removed 5 bases at V and 0 bases at J, leaving 4 bases unmatched. The CDR3 reads CASRSTSGSYNEQFF. The CDR3 nucleotides are TGTGCCAGCAGAAGTACTAGCGGCTCCTACAATGAGCAGTTCTTC.

This chain uses TRBV7-3 with TRBJ2-2, with 9 positions matching TRBD1. J was trimmed by 6 bases and V by 5 bases; bases with no gene match: 4. CDR3 length equals 14 residues. Per the germline V gene, CDR1 is SGHTA and CDR2 is FQGTGA. The chain's CDR3 is CASSTGTGPGELFF. CDR3 coding DNA: TGTGCCAGCAGCACCGGGACAGGGCCCGGGGAGCTGTTTTTT.

The chain carries TRBV28 and TRBJ2-7; 8 bases map to TRBD1. The CDR3 loop spans 15 amino acids. Germline CDR1 and CDR2: MDHEN and SYDVKM. With V trimmed by 3 bases and J by 3 bases, 7 bases remained unmatched. CDR3 in DNA: TGTGCCAGCAGTTTGGGGGACAGGATCTACTACGAGCAGTACTTC. Translated: CASSLGDRIYYEQYF.

The chain links TRBV11-2 to TRBJ2-7, with TRBD1 matching over 8 bases. The V and J ends lost 5 bases and 3 bases, in that order; junction bases with no gene match: 6. The CDR3 length is 14 residues. Germline CDR1 is SGHAT and CDR2 is FQNNGV. The CDR3 sequence: CASSPGQGFYEQYF. CDR3 bases: TGTGCCAGCAGCCCCGGACAGGGTTTCTACGAGCAGTACTTC.

This sequence joins TRBV19 and TRBJ1-4, with 9 bases that match TRBD1. Germline V gene lookup returns CDR1 LNHDA and CDR2 SQIVND (reference sequence). The CDR3 spans 14 residues. Trimming took 6 bases from V and 7 from J; bases not matched to a gene: 6. In DNA, the CDR3 is TGTGCCAGTAGGGAGACAGGGGGAAGTGAAAAACTGTTTTTT. Translating gives CASRETGGSEKLFF.